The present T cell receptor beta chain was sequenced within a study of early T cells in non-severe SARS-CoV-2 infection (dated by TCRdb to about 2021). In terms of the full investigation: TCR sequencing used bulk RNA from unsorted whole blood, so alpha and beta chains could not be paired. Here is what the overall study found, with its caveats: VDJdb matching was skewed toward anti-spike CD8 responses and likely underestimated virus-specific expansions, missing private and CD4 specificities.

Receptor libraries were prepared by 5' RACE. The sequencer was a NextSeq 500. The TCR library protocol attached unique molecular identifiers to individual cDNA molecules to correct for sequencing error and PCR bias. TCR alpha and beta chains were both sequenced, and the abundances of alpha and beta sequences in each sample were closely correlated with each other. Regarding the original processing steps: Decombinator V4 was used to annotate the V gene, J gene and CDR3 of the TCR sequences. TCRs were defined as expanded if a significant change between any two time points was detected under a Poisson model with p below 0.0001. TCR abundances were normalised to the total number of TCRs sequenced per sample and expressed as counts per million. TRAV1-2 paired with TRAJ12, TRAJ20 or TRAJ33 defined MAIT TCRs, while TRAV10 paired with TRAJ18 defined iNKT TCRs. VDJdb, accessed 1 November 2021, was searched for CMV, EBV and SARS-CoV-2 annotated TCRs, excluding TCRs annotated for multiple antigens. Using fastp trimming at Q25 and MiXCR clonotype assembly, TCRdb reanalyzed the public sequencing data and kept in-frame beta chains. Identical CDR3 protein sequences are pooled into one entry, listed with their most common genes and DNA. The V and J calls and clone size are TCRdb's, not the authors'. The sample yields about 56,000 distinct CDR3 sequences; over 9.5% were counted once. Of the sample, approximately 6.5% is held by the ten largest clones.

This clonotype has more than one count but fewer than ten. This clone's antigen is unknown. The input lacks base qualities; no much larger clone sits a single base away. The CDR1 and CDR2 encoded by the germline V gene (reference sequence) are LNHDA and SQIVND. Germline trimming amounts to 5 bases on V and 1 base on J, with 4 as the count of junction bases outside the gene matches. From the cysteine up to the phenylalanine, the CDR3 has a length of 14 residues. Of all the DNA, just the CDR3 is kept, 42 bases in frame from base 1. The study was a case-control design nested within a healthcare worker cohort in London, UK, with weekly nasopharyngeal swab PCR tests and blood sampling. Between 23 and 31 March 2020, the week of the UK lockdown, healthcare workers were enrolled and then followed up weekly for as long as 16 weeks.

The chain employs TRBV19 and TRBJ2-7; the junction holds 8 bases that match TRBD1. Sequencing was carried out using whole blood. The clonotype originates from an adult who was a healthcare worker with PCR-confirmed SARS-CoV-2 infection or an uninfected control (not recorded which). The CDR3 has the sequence CASSFWTGSYEQYF. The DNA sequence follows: TGTGCCAGTAGTTTCTGGACAGGGTCCTACGAGCAGTACTTC.